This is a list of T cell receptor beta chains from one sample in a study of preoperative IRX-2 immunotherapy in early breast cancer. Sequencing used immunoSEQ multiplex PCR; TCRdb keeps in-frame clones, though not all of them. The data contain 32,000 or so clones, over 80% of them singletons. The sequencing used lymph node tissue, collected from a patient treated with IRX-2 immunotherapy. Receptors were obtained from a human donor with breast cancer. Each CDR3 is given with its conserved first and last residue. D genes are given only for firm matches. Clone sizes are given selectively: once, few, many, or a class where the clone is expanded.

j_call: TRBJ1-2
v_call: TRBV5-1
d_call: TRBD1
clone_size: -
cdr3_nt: TGCGCCAGCAGCAACGGACAGGGCCTTAACTATGGCTACACCTTC
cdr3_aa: CASSNGQGLNYGYTF

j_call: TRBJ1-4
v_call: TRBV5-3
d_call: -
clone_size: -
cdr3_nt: TGTGCCAGAAGCTTGGCAAGGGTAGATGAAAAACTGTTTTTT
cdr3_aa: CARSLARVDEKLFF

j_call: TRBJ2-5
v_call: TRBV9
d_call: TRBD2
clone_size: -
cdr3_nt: TGTGCCAGCAGCGCAAATCCCGGGACTACCAGGGAGACCCAGTACTTC
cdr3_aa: CASSANPGTTRETQYF

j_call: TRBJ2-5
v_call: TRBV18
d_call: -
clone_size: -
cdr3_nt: TGTGCCAGCTCACCTCAGGGCGGATATCAAGAGACCCAGTACTTC
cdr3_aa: CASSPQGGYQETQYF

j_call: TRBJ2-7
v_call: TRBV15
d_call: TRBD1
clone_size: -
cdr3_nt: TGTGCCAGCAGCTACAGGACAGGGGGCCTTCAGTACGAGCAGTACTTC
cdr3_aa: CASSYRTGGLQYEQYF

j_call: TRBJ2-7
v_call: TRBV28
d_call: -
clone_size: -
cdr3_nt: TGTGCCAGCAGGCAAAGCTCCTACGAGCAGTACTTC
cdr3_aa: CASRQSSYEQYF

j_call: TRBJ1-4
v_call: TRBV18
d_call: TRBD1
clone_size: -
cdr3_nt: TGTGCCAGCTCACGGCTTAGGACAGGGGAAGAAAAACTGTTTTTT
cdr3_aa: CASSRLRTGEEKLFF

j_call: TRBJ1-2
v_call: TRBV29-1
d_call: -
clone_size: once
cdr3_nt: TGCAGCGTTGCCAAACACCGAGAGGACTATGGCTACACCTTC
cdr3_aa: CSVAKHREDYGYTF

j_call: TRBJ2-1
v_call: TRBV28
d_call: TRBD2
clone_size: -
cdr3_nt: TGTGCCAGCAGTTTATACCCGCAGCGGGAGACTCTGTTCTTC
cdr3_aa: CASSLYPQRETLFF

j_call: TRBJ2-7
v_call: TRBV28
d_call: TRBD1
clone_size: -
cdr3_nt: TGTGCCAGCATTGCCGGGACAGCGGATACCTACGAGCAGTACTTC
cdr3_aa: CASIAGTADTYEQYF

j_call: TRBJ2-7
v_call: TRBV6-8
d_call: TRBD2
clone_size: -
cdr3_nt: TGTGCCAGCAGTCGGACTAGGGGCGAGCAGTACTTC
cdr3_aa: CASSRTRGEQYF

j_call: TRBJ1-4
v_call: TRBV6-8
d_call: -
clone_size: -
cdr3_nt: TGTGCCAGCAGTGCGCTTGCAACTAATGAAAAACTGTTTTTT
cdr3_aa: CASSALATNEKLFF

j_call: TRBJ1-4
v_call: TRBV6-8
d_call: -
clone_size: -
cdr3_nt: TGTGCCAGCAGGAGCGAGGGGGGTGAAAAACTGTTTTTT
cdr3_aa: CASRSEGGEKLFF

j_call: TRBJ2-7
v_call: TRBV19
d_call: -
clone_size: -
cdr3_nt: TGTGCCAGTAGTACCCATTACGAGCAGTACTTC
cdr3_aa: CASSTHYEQYF

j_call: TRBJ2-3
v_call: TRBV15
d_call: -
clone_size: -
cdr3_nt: TGTGCCACCGCGCAAGGCGCCCTCGGGACAGATACGCAGTATTTT
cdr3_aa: CATAQGALGTDTQYF

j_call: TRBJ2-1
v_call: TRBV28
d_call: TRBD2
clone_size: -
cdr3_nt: TGTGCCAGCAGTTTAGGCGGGACTAGCCCAAAGAATGAGCAGTTCTTC
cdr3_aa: CASSLGGTSPKNEQFF

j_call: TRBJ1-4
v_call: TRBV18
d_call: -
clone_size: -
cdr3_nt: TGTGCCAGCTCGCCCGTGGAGACTAATGAAAAACTGTTTTTT
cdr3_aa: CASSPVETNEKLFF